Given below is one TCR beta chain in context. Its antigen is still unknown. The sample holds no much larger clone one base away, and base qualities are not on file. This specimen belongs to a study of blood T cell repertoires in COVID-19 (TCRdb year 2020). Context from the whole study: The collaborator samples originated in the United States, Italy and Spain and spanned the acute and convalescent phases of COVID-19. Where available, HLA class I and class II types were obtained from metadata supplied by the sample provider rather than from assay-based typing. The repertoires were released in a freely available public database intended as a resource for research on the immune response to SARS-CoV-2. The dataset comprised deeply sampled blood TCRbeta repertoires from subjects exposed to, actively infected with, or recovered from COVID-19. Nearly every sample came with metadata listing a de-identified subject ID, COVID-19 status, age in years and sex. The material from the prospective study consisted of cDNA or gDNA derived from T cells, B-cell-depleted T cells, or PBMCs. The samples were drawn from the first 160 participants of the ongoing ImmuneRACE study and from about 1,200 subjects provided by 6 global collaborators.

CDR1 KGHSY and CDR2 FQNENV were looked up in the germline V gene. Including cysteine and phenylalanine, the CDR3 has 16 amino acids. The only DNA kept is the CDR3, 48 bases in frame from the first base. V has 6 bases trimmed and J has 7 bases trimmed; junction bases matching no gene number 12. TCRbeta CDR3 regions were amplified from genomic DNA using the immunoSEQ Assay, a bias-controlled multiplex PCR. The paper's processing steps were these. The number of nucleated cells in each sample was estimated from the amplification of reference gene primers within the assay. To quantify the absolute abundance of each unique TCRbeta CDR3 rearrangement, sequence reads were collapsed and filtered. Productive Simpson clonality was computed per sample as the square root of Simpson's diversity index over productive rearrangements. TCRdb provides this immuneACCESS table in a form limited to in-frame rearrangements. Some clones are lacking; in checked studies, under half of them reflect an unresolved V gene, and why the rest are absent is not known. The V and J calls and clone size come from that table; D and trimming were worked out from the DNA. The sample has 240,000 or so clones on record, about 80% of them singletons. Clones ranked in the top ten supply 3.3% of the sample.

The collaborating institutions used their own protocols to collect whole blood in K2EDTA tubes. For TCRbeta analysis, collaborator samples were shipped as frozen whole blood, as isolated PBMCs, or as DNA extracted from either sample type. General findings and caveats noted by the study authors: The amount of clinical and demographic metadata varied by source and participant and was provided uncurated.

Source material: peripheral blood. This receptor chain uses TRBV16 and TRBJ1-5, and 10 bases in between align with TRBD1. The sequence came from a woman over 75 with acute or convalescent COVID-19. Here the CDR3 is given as CASSRRTGGGGQPQHF. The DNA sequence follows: TGTGCCAGCAGTCGGAGGACAGGGGGGGGTGGCCAGCCCCAGCATTTT.